This entry lists 30 T cell receptor beta chains sequenced from one sample in a study of blood T cell repertoires in COVID-19. Here immunoSEQ multiplex PCR was the method, and the copy in TCRdb shows in-frame clones only, minus some. The repertoire holds some 73,000 clones, with around nine tenths as singletons. The sample comprised peripheral blood. The receptors come from a woman aged 55-75 years with acute or convalescent COVID-19.

J is TRBJ2-1 and V is TRBV7-9, with D tentatively TRBD2 (5 bases). The length of the CDR3 is 16 residues. V was shortened by 5 bases and J by 1 base, with 15 bases between the two germline ends. The germline gives CDR1 SEHNR, CDR2 FQNEAQ (reference sequence). This CDR3 reads CASSRPQAASYNEQFF. CDR3 bases: TGTGCCAGCAGCCGTCCCCAAGCGGCATCCTACAATGAGCAGTTCTTC. Full variable domain (missing parts from reference TRBV7-9 and TRBJ2-1): DTGVSQNPRHKITKRGQNVTFRCDPISEHNRLYWYRQTLGQGPEFLTYFQNEAQLEKSRLLSDRFSAERPKGSFSTLEIQRTEQGDSAMYLCASSRPQAASYNEQFFGPGTRLTVL.

This clone was found once. The chain is built from TRBV28 and TRBJ1-3, with TRBD1 identical over 7 bases. Per the germline V gene, CDR1 is MDHEN and CDR2 is SYDVKM. With V trimmed by 3 bases and J by 0 bases, 8 bases remained unmatched. The CDR3 has 17 residues. CDR3 in DNA: TGTGCCAGCAGTTTTTTGGGACAGCCGACCTCTGGAAACACCATATATTTT. This translates into CASSFLGQPTSGNTIYF.

J is TRBJ2-5 and V is TRBV28; a possible D gene is TRBD1 (6 bases). The CDR3 contains 13 residues. Deletions cut 5 bases from V and 9 bases from J, with 16 bases between. Germline CDR1 MDHEN, CDR2 SYDVKM. CDR3 loop: CASSTPGVGAQYF. CDR3 nucleotides: TGTGCCAGCAGTACCCCAGGGGTCGGGGCCCAGTACTTC.

The chain couples TRBV19 to TRBJ1-1; 7 bases are shared with TRBD1. This CDR3 has 14 residues. Trimming at V came to 5 bases and at J to 5 bases, leaving 8 bases not matched to a gene. In germline, CDR1 is LNHDA, CDR2 SQIVND (reference sequence). The CDR3 sequence is CASSRVFRGTEAFF. DNA for the CDR3: TGTGCCAGTAGTCGGGTCTTCAGGGGGACTGAAGCTTTCTTT. Full variable domain (outside the CDR3, taken from reference TRBV19 and TRBJ1-1): DGGITQSPKYLFRKEGQNVTLSCEQNLNHDAMYWYRQDPGQGLRLIYYSQIVNDFQKGDIAEGYSVSREKKESFPLTVTSAQKNPTAFYLCASSRVFRGTEAFFGQGTRLTVV.

This clone was detected a few times. The rearrangement joins TRBV30 to TRBJ2-7, with 7 positions matching TRBD1. The germline gives CDR1 GTSNPN, CDR2 SVGIG (reference sequence). CDR3 size: 13 residues. With 1 base clipped from V and 1 base from J, the junction kept 1 base outside the gene matches. The CDR3, as DNA: TGTGCCTGGAGTGACAGGGGATCCTACGAGCAGTACTTC. Translating it yields CAWSDRGSYEQYF.

The chain recombines TRBV12-3 or TRBV12-4 with TRBJ1-2, with 7 bases identical to TRBD1. V trimming: 6 bases; J trimming: 7 bases; junction bases outside the gene matches: 5. CDR3 length equals 12 residues. CDR3 DNA sequence: TGTGCCAGCAGGACGACAGGGCCTGGCTACACCTTC. Translation gives CASRTTGPGYTF.

This chain connects TRBV28 to TRBJ1-2; the match to TRBD1 covers 7 bases. V lost 1 base to trimming and J lost 4 bases; unmatched junction nucleotides: 6. CDR3 length: 15 residues. The germline gives CDR1 MDHEN, CDR2 SYDVKM. The CDR3 here is CASSLSGRGSYGYTF. The CDR3 DNA reads as TGTGCCAGCAGTTTATCCGGCAGGGGGAGCTATGGCTACACCTTC.

The chain employs TRBV7-2 and TRBJ1-1, with TRBD1 identical over 7 bases. CDR3 length: 15 residues. Germline values: CDR1 SGHTA, CDR2 FQGNSA. Trimming at V came to 1 base and at J to 3 bases, leaving 5 bases not matched to a gene. CDR3 sequence (DNA): TGTGCCAGCAGCTTAGTGAGGGGGCGAGACACTGAAGCTTTCTTT. It codes for CASSLVRGRDTEAFF.

This clone was seen a single time. The chain couples TRBV24-1 to TRBJ2-7; D is possibly TRBD2 (7 bases). The CDR3 runs 16 residues. CDR1 and CDR2 from the germline V gene are KGHDR and SFDVKD. V lost 0 bases and J 4 bases, leaving 15 bases between the germline ends. The CDR3: CATSDLLEGGLYEQYF. The CDR3 DNA is TGTGCCACCAGTGATTTGTTAGAGGGGGGGTTGTACGAGCAGTACTTC.

The rearrangement joins TRBV6-6 to TRBJ2-1; a possible D gene is TRBD2 (6 bases). V was clipped by 0 bases and J by 1 base, with 10 bases between them. The CDR3 has 16 amino acids. Germline lookup yields CDR1 MNHNY and CDR2 SVGAGI (reference sequence). Here the CDR3 reads CASSYSEGASYNEQFF. The CDR3, as DNA: TGTGCCAGCAGTTACTCGGAGGGAGCGTCCTACAATGAGCAGTTCTTC.

In this sample, this clone turned up once. V is TRBV20-1 and J is TRBJ2-7; 7 positions agree with TRBD1. CDR3 length equals 11 residues. The V segment lost 5 bases and the J segment 7 bases; nucleotides outside the gene matches: 5. Germline assignment: CDR1 DFQATT and CDR2 SNEGSKA (reference sequence). In DNA form, the CDR3 reads TGCAGTGCTCTCACAGGGGAAGAGCAGTACTTC. Translating it yields CSALTGEEQYF.

This chain connects TRBV12-3 or TRBV12-4 to TRBJ1-2; 8 nucleotides agree with TRBD1. The junction had 3 bases not matched to a gene; V was cut back by 4 bases and J by 5 bases. CDR3 length: 13 residues. CDR3: CASSSGQVYGYTF. The CDR3 bases are TGTGCCAGCAGTTCGGGACAGGTTTATGGCTACACCTTC.

For this clone: At one end the junction does not follow the germline gene, possibly because of a read error. The chain joins TRBV10-1 to TRBJ1-5, with TRBD1 identical over 8 bases. Germline CDR1 reads WNHNN; CDR2 reads SYGVQD (reference sequence). This CDR3 spans 9 amino acids. In DNA form, the CDR3 reads TGCGCCAGCAGCGGGACAGGAAATTTT. Translating gives CASSGTGNF.

V gene TRBV19 combines with J gene TRBJ2-6; no reliable D call. The CDR3 sequence is 16 residues long. V lost 1 base and J 0 bases, leaving 7 bases between the germline ends. Germline V gives CDR1 LNHDA, CDR2 SQIVND (reference sequence). The CDR3 loop is CASSIASSSGANVLTF. The CDR3 DNA sequence: TGTGCCAGTAGTATAGCGTCGAGCTCTGGGGCCAACGTCCTGACTTTC.

The J gene is TRBJ2-5, the V gene TRBV19; the match to TRBD1 covers 7 bases. From germline, CDR1 is LNHDA and CDR2 SQIVND (reference sequence). Trimming took 7 bases from V and 1 from J; bases not matched to a gene: 3. The CDR3 consists of 13 residues. The CDR3 sequence: CASMGQPQETQYF. CDR3 nucleotides: TGTGCCAGTATGGGACAGCCCCAAGAGACCCAGTACTTC. The full variable domain, its missing parts supplied by reference TRBV19 and TRBJ2-5, is DGGITQSPKYLFRKEGQNVTLSCEQNLNHDAMYWYRQDPGQGLRLIYYSQIVNDFQKGDIAEGYSVSREKKESFPLTVTSAQKNPTAFYLCASMGQPQETQYFGPGTRLLVL.

The chain links TRBV10-3 to TRBJ1-1; 7 bases match TRBD1. Trimming took 4 bases from V and 6 from J; bases not matched to a gene: 8. Per germline, CDR1 ENHRY and CDR2 SYGVKD. The CDR3 is 14 amino acids. The CDR3 loop reads CAISATGMGSEAFF. CDR3 DNA sequence: TGTGCCATCAGTGCGACAGGGATGGGTTCTGAAGCTTTCTTT.

V is TRBV7-8 and J is TRBJ2-3; D gene ambiguous. V dropped 5 bases and J dropped 0 bases, with 9 bases sitting between them. This CDR3 is built from 14 residues. Germline assignment: CDR1 SGHVS and CDR2 FQNEAQ. The CDR3 loop is CASSPLGSTDTQYF. The DNA for the CDR3 is TGTGCCAGCAGCCCATTGGGCAGCACAGATACGCAGTATTTT.

CDR3 in DNA: TGTGCCAGCAGTTCCCTACGGTCCACCGGGGAGCTGTTTTTT. Its protein product is CASSSLRSTGELFF. The genes are TRBV6-5 and TRBJ2-2; no reliable D call. The CDR3 runs 14 residues. CDR1 is MNHEY, CDR2 SVGAGI, per germline. V was pared by 4 bases and J by 4 bases, with 10 bases between.

The J gene is TRBJ1-1, the V gene TRBV7-9; 9 nucleotides match TRBD1. This CDR3 contains 14 residues. Germline CDR1 SEHNR, CDR2 FQNEAQ (reference sequence). J lost 3 bases, V lost 3 bases, and 2 bases had no gene match. CDR3 DNA: TGTGCCAGCAGCTTTCGACAGGGGGACACTGAAGCTTTCTTT. Translating gives CASSFRQGDTEAFF.

V gene TRBV7-2 combines with J gene TRBJ1-2; D not resolved. The germline V and J ends were trimmed by 1 base and 4 bases, with 10 bases remaining between them. The V gene's germline CDR1 is SGHTA and CDR2 FQGNSA. CDR3 length equals 14 residues. The CDR3 DNA sequence: TGTGCCAGCAGCTTAGGGCCCCCAGGCTATGGCTACACCTTC. This translates into CASSLGPPGYGYTF.

This clone has a handful of counts. The chain links TRBV14 to TRBJ2-3, with D hard to call. CDR1 and CDR2 from the germline V gene are SGHDN and FVKESK. The V end lost 3 bases, the J end lost 9 bases, and 7 bases lay between the germline ends. The CDR3 is 11 amino acids. In DNA form, the CDR3 reads TGTGCCAGCAGCCAGGGCTCAACGCAGTATTTT. Its translation: CASSQGSTQYF.

This clone was seen only once. The chain has TRBV5-6 and TRBJ2-2, with 7 nucleotides matching TRBD2. There are 15 residues in the CDR3. Germline V gene sequence: CDR1 SGHDT, CDR2 YYEEEE. Trimming took 4 bases from V and 5 from J; bases not matched to a gene: 8. CDR3 protein: CASSTGTGGTGELFF. As DNA, the CDR3 is TGTGCCAGCAGCACCGGGACGGGGGGAACCGGGGAGCTGTTTTTT.

This chain connects TRBV27 to TRBJ1-2; a weak D match, TRBD1 (6 bases). CDR3 length equals 14 residues. V lost 4 bases and J 6 bases, leaving 15 bases between the germline ends. In germline, CDR1 is MNHEY, CDR2 SMNVEV (reference sequence). The CDR3 DNA reads TGTGCCAGCAGTTGGTTAGGGGGAGGGGATGGCTACACCTTC. The encoded protein is CASSWLGGGDGYTF.

This chain joins TRBV29-1 and TRBJ1-1; maybe TRBD1 (5 bases). The CDR3 is 14 residues long. V was shortened by 0 bases and J by 4 bases, with 12 bases between the two germline ends. From germline, CDR1 is SQVTM and CDR2 ANQGSEA. The CDR3 protein is CSVEEGSGGTEAFF. The CDR3 DNA reads TGCAGCGTTGAAGAAGGATCGGGGGGCACTGAAGCTTTCTTT.

CDR3 protein: CATSRERQPDYEQYF. The CDR3 nucleotides are TGTGCCACCAGCAGAGAGCGACAGCCGGACTACGAGCAGTACTTC. The rearrangement links TRBV15 to TRBJ2-7; D is perhaps TRBD1 (5 bases). Trimming stripped 0 bases from V and 3 bases from J, with 12 bases between. Germline V CDR1 and CDR2: LNHNV, YYDKDF (reference sequence). This CDR3 comprises 15 residues.

V usage is TRBV28 and J usage is TRBJ2-5; TRBD2 matches at 9 bases. Looked up from germline, CDR1 is MDHEN and CDR2 is SYDVKM. J was trimmed by 1 base and V by 6 bases; bases with no gene match: 9. This CDR3 comprises 16 residues. Here the CDR3 reads CASSREVLAGQETQYF. The CDR3 bases are TGTGCCAGCAGCCGAGAGGTACTAGCGGGCCAAGAGACCCAGTACTTC.

This clone was seen a few times. V and J are TRBV7-2 and TRBJ1-2; no reliable D call. Trimming cost V 2 bases and J 5 bases, with 15 bases left between them. Germline values: CDR1 SGHTA, CDR2 FQGNSA. The CDR3 contains 15 residues. CDR3: CASSLTAGLEYGYTF. Here the CDR3 DNA reads TGTGCCAGCAGCTTAACTGCAGGACTCGAGTATGGCTACACCTTC.

The chain joins TRBV19 to TRBJ2-7; D gene uncertain. This CDR3 is 14 amino acids long. Germline values: CDR1 LNHDA, CDR2 SQIVND (reference sequence). The germline V and J ends were trimmed by 1 base and 3 bases, with 10 bases remaining between them. CDR3 protein: CASSIGARFYEQYF. CDR3 nucleotide sequence: TGTGCCAGTAGTATAGGTGCCAGGTTCTACGAGCAGTACTTC. The whole variable domain, remainder taken from reference TRBV19 and TRBJ2-7, is DGGITQSPKYLFRKEGQNVTLSCEQNLNHDAMYWYRQDPGQGLRLIYYSQIVNDFQKGDIAEGYSVSREKKESFPLTVTSAQKNPTAFYLCASSIGARFYEQYFGPGTRLTVT.

The chain joins TRBV6-5 to TRBJ1-1, with 8 bases identical to TRBD1. The CDR3 extends over 14 amino acids. CDR1 is MNHEY and CDR2 is SVGAGI in the germline V gene. The V and J ends lost 7 bases and 5 bases, in that order; junction bases with no gene match: 9. CDR3 region: CASTMDRVVTEAFF. The CDR3 coding sequence is TGTGCCAGCACTATGGACAGGGTCGTGACTGAAGCTTTCTTT.

The chain links TRBV30 to TRBJ2-2; no definite D call. This CDR3 has 14 amino acids. CDR1 GTSNPN and CDR2 SVGIG come from the germline V gene (reference sequence). Trimming shortened V by 2 bases and J by 3 bases, and 10 bases separated the two germline ends. CDR3: CAWSPGSYTGELFF. The CDR3 DNA reads TGTGCCTGGAGTCCCGGGTCATACACCGGGGAGCTGTTTTTT.